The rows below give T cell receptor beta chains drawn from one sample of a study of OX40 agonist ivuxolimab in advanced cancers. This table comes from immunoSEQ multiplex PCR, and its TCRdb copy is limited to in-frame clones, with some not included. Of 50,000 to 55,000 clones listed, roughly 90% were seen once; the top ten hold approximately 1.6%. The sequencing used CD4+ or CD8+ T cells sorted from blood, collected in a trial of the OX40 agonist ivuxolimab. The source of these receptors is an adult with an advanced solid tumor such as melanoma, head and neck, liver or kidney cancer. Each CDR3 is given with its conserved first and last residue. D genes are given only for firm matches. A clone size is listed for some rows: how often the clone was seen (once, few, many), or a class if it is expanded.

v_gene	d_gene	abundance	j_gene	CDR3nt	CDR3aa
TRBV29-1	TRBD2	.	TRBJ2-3	TGCAGCGTGCTGGGCGGGAGGGTGCCAGATACGCAGTATTTT	CSVLGGRVPDTQYF
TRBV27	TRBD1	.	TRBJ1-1	TGTGCCAGCAGTCCACACCGGACAGGGCGGGACACTGAAGCTTTCTTT	CASSPHRTGRDTEAFF
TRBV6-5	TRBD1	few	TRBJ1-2	TGTGCCAGCAGCAAAGGCGGACAGGGGGCGTTTGGCTACACCTTC	CASSKGGQGAFGYTF
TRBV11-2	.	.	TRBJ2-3	TGTGCCAGCAGTGCTAATGGGGGGATTGATACGCAGTATTTT	CASSANGGIDTQYF
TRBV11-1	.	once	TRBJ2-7	TGTGCCAGCAGTCGCACGGGGGAGCGAGGCGAGCAGTACTTC	CASSRTGERGEQYF
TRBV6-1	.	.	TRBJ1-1	TGTGCCAGCAGGGGACACGTTGATATGGGCACTGAAGCTTTCTTT	CASRGHVDMGTEAFF
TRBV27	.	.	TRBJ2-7	TGTGCCAGCAGTTTATCCCCCCTAGGCACCTCCTACGAGCAGTACTTC	CASSLSPLGTSYEQYF
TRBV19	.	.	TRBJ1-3	TGTGCCAGTAGTTCTCCGACAGGCTCTGGAAACACCATATATTTT	CASSSPTGSGNTIYF
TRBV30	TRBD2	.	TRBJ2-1	TGTGCCTGTTTTCGGACTAGCGGGGAGCAGTTCTTC	CACFRTSGEQFF
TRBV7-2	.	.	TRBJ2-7	TGTGCCAGCAGCTTAGAGGCTGGTACCCACGAGCAGTACTTC	CASSLEAGTHEQYF
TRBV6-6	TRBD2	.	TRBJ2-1	TGTGCCAGCAGCGGGACTAGCGGGAGTCGCAATGAGCAGTTCTTC	CASSGTSGSRNEQFF
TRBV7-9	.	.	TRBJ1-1	TGTGCCAGCAGCGGGCAGGGCGGGGCGAACACTGAAGCTTTCTTT	CASSGQGGANTEAFF
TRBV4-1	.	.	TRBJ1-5	TGCGCCAGCAGCCAAGCCGGGGGCGGCAATCAGCCCCAGCATTTT	CASSQAGGGNQPQHF
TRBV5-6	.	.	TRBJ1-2	TGTGCCAGCAGCTTAGGGATTGGTGGCTACACCTTC	CASSLGIGGYTF
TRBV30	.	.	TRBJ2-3	TGTGCCTGGAGCGAAGGGAACTCAGATACGCAGTATTTT	CAWSEGNSDTQYF